This T cell receptor beta chain was obtained from a study of blood T cells in healthy people across ages. Across the study: About one barcoded beta molecule per two T cells was the capture yield of template switching. Whole-study results and caveats: Leaving the PBMCs unsorted stopped any conclusive comparison of naive versus antigen-experienced cells.

All donors came from Russia, were Caucasian and healthy, and spanned ages 6 to 90. Per germline, CDR1 DFQATT and CDR2 SNEGSKA (reference sequence). This CDR3 comprises 17 residues. Between the trimmed V and J ends, which lost 0 bases and 1 base, there was a span of 16 bases. Alongside a J-beta primer mix, a sample-barcoded 5' primer served in a second PCR lasting about 7 to 12 cycles. TCRdb re-called the 5' RACE reads through MiXCR, storing one row per CDR3 protein. The data show approximately 790,000 distinct CDR3 sequences, around 62% seen once. Concerning this clonotype itself: Antigen: not known.

This receptor was taken from a man aged 25 to 45 in good health. The V and J genes are TRBV20-1 and TRBJ1-5; the D gene is possibly TRBD1 (6 bases). The specimen was blood. The CDR3 spells CSARDDRIFSSNQPQHF. The CDR3 DNA follows: TGCAGTGCTAGAGATGACAGGATCTTTTCGAGCAATCAGCCCCAGCATTTT.